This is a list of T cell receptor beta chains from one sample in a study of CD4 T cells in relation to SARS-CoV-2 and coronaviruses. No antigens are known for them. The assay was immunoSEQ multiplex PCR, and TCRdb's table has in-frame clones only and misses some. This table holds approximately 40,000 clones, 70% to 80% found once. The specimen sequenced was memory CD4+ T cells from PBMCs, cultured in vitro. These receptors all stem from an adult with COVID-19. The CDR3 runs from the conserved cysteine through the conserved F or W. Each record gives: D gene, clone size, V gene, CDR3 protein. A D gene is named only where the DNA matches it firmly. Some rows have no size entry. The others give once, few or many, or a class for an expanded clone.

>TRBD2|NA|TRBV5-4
CASSIIAGGGQETQYF
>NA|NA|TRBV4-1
CASSRGSEVYGYTF
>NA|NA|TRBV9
CASSVDTAGTQYF
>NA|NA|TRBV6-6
CASRPNGDNQPQHF
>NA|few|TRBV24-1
CATSDFAQETQYF
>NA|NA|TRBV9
CASSLTSSSYNEQFF
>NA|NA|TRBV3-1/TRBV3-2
CASSPEGTANTEAFF
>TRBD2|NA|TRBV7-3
CASSLVGAGGRSGPYNEQFF
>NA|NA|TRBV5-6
CASSRGETQYF
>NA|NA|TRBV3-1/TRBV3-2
CASSQESGVWGYTF
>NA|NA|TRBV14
CASSQMGGDYNEQFF
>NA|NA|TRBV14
CASRDTTGSFYNEQFF
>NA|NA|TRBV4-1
CASSQVGTTSSYNSPLHF
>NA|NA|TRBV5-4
CASSIAGKSAGELFF
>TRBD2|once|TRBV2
CASRGTSGKGDQFF
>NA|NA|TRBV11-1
CASSTRQGRTDTQYF
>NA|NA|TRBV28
CASSFRALSGNTIYF
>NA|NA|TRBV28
CASAPRGRQETQYF
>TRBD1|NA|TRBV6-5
CASSYSDRSYEQYF
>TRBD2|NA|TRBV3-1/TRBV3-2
CASSLGTSGRKFF
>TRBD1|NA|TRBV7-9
CASSLRDRPDTQYF
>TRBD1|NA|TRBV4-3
CASSWTGNTGELFF
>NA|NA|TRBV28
CASSPGGWGKDTGELFF
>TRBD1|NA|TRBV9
CASRGTGDDYGYTF
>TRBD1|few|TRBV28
CASSLRVGTATNEKLFF
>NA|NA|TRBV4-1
CASSQVQGSVEGGGQFF
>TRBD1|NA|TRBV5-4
CASSLRRDRGYEQYF
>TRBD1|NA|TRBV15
CATSREETGANEKLFF
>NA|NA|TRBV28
CASSPGWIEQFF
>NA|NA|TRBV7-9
CASSLEGFPDEKLFF
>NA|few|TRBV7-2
CASSLADARINTEAFF
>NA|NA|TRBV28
CASRDRLILNEQFF
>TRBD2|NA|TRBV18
CASSSTSGYNEQFF
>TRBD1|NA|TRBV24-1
CATSETPGQSYQETQYF
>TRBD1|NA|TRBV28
CASSLWGQGGTGELFF
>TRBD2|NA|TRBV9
CASSVTPREGETQYF
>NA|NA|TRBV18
CASSPLGANSGNTIYF
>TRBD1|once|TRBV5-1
CASSNDRAPLNEQYF
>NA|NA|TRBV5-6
CASSLMTLARSPLHF
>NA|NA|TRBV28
CASNDHGETDNEQFF
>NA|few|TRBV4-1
CASSQWGSRESYEQYF
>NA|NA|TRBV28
CASSSQGGGQETQYF
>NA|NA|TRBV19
CASSTGLYGELFF
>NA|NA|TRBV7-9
CASRSGTGERVNEQFF
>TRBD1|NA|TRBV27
CASSETGTGFSNQPQHF
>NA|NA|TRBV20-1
CSASSRGNEQFF
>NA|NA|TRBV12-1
CASSLNRVSKYTQYF
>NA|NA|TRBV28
CASSFLNRALVLGYTF
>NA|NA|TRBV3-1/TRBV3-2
CASRPQVRAGANYGYTF
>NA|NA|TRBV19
CASRRTRGHEQYF